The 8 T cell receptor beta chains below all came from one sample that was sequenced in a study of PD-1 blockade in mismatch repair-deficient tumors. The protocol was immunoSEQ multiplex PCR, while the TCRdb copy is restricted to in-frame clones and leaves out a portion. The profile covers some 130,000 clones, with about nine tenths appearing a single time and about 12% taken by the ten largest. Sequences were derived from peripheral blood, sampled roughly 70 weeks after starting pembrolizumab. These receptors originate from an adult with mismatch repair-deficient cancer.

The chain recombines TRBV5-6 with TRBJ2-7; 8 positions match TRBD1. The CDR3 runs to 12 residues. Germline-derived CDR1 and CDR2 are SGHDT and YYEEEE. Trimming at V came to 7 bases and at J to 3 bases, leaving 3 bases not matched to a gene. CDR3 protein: CASFGTGYEQYF. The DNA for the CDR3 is TGTGCCAGCTTCGGGACAGGCTACGAGCAGTACTTC.

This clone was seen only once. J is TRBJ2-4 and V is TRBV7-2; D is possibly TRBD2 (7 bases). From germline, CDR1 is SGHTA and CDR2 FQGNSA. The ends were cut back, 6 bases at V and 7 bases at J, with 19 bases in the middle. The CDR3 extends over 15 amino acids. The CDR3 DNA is TGTGCCAGCAGTCCTTTAGGGGGGGCATCGAACATTCAGTACTTC. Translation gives CASSPLGGASNIQYF.

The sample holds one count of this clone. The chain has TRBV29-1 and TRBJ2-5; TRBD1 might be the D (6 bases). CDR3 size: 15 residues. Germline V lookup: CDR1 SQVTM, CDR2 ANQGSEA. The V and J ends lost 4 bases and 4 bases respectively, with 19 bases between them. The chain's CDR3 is CSVGGNREVTETQYF. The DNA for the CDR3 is TGCAGCGTTGGAGGCAACAGGGAAGTCACAGAGACCCAGTACTTC.

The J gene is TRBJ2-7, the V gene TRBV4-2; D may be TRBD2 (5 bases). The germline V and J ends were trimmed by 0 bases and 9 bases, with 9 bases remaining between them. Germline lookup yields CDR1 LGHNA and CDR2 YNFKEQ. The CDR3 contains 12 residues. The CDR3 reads CASSQEVGVQYF. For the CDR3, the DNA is TGTGCCAGCAGCCAAGAGGTGGGAGTGCAGTACTTC.

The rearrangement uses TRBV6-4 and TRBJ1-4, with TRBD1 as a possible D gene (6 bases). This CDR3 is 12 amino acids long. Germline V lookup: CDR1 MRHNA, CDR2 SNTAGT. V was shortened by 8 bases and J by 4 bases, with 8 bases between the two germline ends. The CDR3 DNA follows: TGTGCCAGCGGACAGTATAATGAAAAACTGTTTTTT. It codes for CASGQYNEKLFF.

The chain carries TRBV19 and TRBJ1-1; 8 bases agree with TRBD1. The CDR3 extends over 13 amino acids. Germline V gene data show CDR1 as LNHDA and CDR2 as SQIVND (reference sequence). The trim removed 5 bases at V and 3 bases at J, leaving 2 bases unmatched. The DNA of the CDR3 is TGTGCCAGTAGTCCGACAGGGGACACTGAAGCTTTCTTT. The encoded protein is CASSPTGDTEAFF.

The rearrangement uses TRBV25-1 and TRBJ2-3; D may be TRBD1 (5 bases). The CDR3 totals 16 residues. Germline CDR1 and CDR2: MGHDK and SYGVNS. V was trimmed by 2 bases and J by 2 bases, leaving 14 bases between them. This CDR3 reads CASSELRAPHTDTQYF. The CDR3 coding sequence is TGTGCCAGCAGTGAACTCAGGGCACCTCACACAGATACGCAGTATTTT. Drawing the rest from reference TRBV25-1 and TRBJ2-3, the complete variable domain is EADIYQTPRYLVIGTGKKITLECSQTMGHDKMYWYQQDPGMELHLIHYSYGVNSTEKGDLSSESTVSRIRTEHFPLTLESARPSHTSQYLCASSELRAPHTDTQYFGPGTRLTVL.

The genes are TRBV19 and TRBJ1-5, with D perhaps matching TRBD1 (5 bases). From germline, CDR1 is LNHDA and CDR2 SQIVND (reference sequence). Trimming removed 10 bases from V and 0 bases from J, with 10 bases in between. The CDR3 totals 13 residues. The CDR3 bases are TGTGCCACCGGACAAAATAGCAATCAGCCCCAGCATTTT. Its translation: CATGQNSNQPQHF.